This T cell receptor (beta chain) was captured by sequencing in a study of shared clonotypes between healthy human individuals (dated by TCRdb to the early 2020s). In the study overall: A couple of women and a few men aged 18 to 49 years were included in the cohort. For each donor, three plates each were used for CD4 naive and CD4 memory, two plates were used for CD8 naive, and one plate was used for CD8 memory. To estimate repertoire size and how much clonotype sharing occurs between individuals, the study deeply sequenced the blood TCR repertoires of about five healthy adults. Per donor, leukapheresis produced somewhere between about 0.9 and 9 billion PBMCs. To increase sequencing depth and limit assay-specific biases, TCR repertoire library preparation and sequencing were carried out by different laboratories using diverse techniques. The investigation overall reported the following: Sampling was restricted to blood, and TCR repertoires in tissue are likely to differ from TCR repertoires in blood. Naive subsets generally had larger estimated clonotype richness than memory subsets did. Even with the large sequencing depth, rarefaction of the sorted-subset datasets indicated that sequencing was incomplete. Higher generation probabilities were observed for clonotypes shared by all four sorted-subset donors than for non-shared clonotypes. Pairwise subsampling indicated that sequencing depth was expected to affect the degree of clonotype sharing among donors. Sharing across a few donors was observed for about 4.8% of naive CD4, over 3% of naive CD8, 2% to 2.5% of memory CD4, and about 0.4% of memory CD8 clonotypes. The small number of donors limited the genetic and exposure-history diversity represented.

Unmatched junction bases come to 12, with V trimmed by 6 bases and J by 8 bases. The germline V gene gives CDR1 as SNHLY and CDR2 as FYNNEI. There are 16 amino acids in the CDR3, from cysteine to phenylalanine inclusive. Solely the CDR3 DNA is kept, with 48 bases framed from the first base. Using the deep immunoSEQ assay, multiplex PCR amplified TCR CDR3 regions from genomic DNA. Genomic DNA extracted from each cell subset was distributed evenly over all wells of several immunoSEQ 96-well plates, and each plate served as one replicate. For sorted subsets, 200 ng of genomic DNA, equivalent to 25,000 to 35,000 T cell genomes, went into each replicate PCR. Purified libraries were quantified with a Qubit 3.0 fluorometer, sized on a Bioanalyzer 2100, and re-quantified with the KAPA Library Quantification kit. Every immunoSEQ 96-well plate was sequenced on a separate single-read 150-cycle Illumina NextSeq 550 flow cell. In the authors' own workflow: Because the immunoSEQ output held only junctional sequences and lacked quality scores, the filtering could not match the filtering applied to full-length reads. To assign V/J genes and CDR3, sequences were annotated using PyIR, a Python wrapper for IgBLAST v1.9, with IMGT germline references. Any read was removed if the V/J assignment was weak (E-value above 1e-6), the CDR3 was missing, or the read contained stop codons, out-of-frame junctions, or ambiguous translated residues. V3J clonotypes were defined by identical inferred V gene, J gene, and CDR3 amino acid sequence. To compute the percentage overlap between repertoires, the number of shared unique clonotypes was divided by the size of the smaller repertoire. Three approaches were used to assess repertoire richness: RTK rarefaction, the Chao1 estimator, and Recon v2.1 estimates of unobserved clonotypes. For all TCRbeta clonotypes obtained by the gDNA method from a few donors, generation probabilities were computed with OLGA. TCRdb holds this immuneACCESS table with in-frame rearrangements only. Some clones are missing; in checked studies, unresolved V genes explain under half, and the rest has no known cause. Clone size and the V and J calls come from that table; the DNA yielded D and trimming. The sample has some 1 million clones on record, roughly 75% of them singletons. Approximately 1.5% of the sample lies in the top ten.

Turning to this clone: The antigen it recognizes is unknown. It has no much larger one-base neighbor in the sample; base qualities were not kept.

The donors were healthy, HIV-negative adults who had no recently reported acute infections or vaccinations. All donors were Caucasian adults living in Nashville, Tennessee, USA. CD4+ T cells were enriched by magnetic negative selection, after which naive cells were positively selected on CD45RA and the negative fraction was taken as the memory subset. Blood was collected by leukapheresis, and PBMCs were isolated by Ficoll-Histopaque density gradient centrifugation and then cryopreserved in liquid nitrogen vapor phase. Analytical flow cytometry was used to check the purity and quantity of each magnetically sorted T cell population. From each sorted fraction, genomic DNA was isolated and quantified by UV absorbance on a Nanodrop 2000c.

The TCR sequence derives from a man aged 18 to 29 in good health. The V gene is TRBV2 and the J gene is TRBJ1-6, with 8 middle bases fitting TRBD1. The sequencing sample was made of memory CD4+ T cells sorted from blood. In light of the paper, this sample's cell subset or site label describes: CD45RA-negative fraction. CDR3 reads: CASRAWTGNFHSPLHF. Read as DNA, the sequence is TGTGCCAGCAGGGCTTGGACAGGGAATTTCCATTCACCCCTCCACTTT.